This TCR beta chain came from a study of identical twins. Only a few counts were recorded for this clonotype. TCRdb re-analysed the 5' RACE reads in MiXCR, keeping a single row per CDR3 protein. The data show a few hundred thousand distinct CDR3 sequences, roughly 24% seen once. V shed 9 bases and J 4 bases; nucleotides not matched to a gene: 11. Germline CDR1 reads SNHLY; CDR2 reads FYNNEI. This CDR3 contains 14 residues. The data also belong to a second study, concerning T cells expressing NK-cell markers. That source adds: The HCMV specificity of the expanded NKG2C+ T cell clones stayed unresolved.

The chain combines TRBV2 with TRBJ1-1; 7 bases are a match to TRBD1. The TCR comes from a woman aged 18 to 35 in good health. Material: CD4+ T cells sorted from blood. The CDR3 spells CASSPSNRGTEAFF. Here the CDR3 DNA reads TGTGCCAGTTCTCCATCCAACAGGGGCACTGAAGCTTTCTTT.